This T cell receptor (beta chain) was sequenced for a study of T cell repertoires in cytomegalovirus infection. About the research overall: Peptides in the study included HLA-C-restricted and HLA-B-restricted CMV epitopes. Matching HLA type and CMV infection were both indicated by public TCR beta signatures. Overall study findings and caveats: Public TCR beta family frequency separated CMV-and-HLA carriers, including in an independent cohort. Within the response measured ex vivo, HLA-C-restricted CMV-specific TCR beta clonotypes were dominant.

TCRdb analysed the reads with MiXCR anew, one entry per CDR3 protein. Among 750,000 to 900,000 distinct CDR3 sequences listed, about 27% were seen once. A note on this clonotype: What it binds is unknown.

The sequence came from a human donor in good health (CMV status not recorded). Some clones in this sample may be carry-over from other donors' samples. Specimen: cultured CD8+ T cells from PBMCs, collected from culture after CMV antigen stimulation.

CDR3 nucleotides: TGTGCCAGTAGTACCATCAGACAGGGGGACGGCGGGGAGCTGTTTTTT. Protein: CASSTIRQGDGGELFF. The gene calls are TRBV19 and TRBJ2-2, with 9 bases lining up with TRBD1. The CDR3 runs to 16 residues. Germline CDR1 LNHDA, CDR2 SQIVND (reference sequence). V lost 4 bases to trimming and J lost 7 bases; unmatched junction nucleotides: 10.